Listed below are T cell receptor beta chains from one sample, sequenced in a study of blood T cell repertoires in COVID-19. TCRdb's copy holds only in-frame clones and misses some; the assay was immunoSEQ multiplex PCR. Among 200,000 to 250,000 clones listed, approximately 80% were seen once. The sample taken for sequencing was peripheral blood. Receptors originate from a woman of 80 years or more with active or convalescent COVID-19. The CDR3 runs from the conserved cysteine through the conserved F or W. The D gene is left open where the match is weak. Rows may omit the clone size; those that give it use once, few, many or a size class.

clone_size	v_call	j_call	d_call	cdr3_nt	cdr3_aa
NA	TRBV12-3/TRBV12-4	TRBJ1-1	NA	TGTGCCAGCAGTTTATCAGGACAGTGGGAAGCTTTCTTT	CASSLSGQWEAFF
NA	TRBV11-2	TRBJ2-7	NA	TGTGCCAGCAGCTTAGATCATGGGCAGGGTCCCCACGAGCAGTACTTC	CASSLDHGQGPHEQYF
NA	TRBV5-4	TRBJ2-5	TRBD2	TGTGCCAGCACGTTAGCGGGAGGTTTCCAAGAGACCCAGTACTTC	CASTLAGGFQETQYF
NA	TRBV19	TRBJ2-1	TRBD1	TGTGCCAGTAGAATTGGACCGGGACAGGGCTACAATGAGCAGTTCTTC	CASRIGPGQGYNEQFF
NA	TRBV6-2/TRBV6-3	TRBJ2-1	NA	TGTGCCAGCAGTTACGGGCGCCCTTATGAGCAGTTCTTC	CASSYGRPYEQFF
NA	TRBV18	TRBJ1-2	NA	TGTGCCAGCTCACCACCGACAGAGACACTAGGCTACACCTTC	CASSPPTETLGYTF
NA	TRBV27	TRBJ2-1	NA	TGTGCCAGCAGTTCCCCAGGGCTAGGGGTTGAGCAGTTCTTC	CASSSPGLGVEQFF
NA	TRBV7-3	TRBJ1-1	TRBD1	TGTGCCAGCGCCACAAGGGGGCGAAACACTGAAGCTTTCTTT	CASATRGRNTEAFF
NA	TRBV7-2	TRBJ2-7	TRBD2	TGTGCCAGCAGCCCAGGGGTAGCGGGAGGAGAGCAGTACTTC	CASSPGVAGGEQYF
NA	TRBV7-8	TRBJ2-2	TRBD1	TGTGCCAGCAGCTTAAGGACAGGTGTAACCGGGGAGCTGTTTTTT	CASSLRTGVTGELFF
NA	TRBV7-2	TRBJ2-1	TRBD1	TGTGCCAGCAGCTTTGGGATATTGAGGACAGGGAATCACAATGAGCAGTTCTTC	CASSFGILRTGNHNEQFF
once	TRBV2	TRBJ1-2	NA	TGTGCCAGCAAGGGGTTGGTACAGAATGGCTACACCTTC	CASKGLVQNGYTF
NA	TRBV9	TRBJ1-6	NA	TGTGCCAGCAGCGTAGGGGATACCAGGGGTCATTCACCCCTCCACTTT	CASSVGDTRGHSPLHF
NA	TRBV7-9	TRBJ1-1	NA	TGTGCCAGCAGCTTTTCCCGGAACACTGAAGCTTTCTTT	CASSFSRNTEAFF
NA	TRBV5-1	TRBJ1-1	NA	TGCGCCAGCAGCTCATATACGGGGGACACTGAAGCTTTCTTT	CASSSYTGDTEAFF
NA	TRBV7-9	TRBJ2-7	NA	TGTGCCAGCAGCTTCGGGACACTGGGTGGGTACGAGCAGTACTTC	CASSFGTLGGYEQYF
NA	TRBV7-9	TRBJ1-4	NA	TGTGCCAGCAGCTTATTCTATGACACCTTTAATGAAAAACTGTTTTTT	CASSLFYDTFNEKLFF